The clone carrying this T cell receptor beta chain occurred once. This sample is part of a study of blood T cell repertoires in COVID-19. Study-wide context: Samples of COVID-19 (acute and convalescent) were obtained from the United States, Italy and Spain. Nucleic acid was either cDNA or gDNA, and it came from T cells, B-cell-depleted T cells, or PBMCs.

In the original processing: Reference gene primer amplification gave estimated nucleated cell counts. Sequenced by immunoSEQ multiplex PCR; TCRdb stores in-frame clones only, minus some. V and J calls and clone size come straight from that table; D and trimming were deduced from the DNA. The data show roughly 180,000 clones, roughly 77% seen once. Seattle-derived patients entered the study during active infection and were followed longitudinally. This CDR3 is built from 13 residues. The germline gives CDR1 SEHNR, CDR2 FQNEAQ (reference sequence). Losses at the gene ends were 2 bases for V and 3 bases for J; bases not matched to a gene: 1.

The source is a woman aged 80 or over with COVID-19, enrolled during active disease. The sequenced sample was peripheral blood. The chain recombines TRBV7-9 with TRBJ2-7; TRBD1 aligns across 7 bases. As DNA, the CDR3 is TGTGCCAGCAGCTTAAACAGGGGCTACGAGCAGTACTTC. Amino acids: CASSLNRGYEQYF. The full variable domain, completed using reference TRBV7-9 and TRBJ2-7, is DTGVSQNPRHKITKRGQNVTFRCDPISEHNRLYWYRQTLGQGPEFLTYFQNEAQLEKSRLLSDRFSAERPKGSFSTLEIQRTEQGDSAMYLCASSLNRGYEQYFGPGTRLTVT.